The T cell receptor (beta chain) under discussion was sequenced for a study of pediatric ulcerative colitis. The CDR3 totals 13 residues. Trimming at V came to 0 bases and at J to 5 bases, leaving 1 base not matched to a gene. Germline V gene lookup returns CDR1 GTSNPN and CDR2 SVGIG (reference sequence). A remark on this clone: What it binds is unknown. Additional DNA sequences in this sample encode the identical CDR3.

One to two pinch biopsies were taken from the rectum during colonoscopy. Whole-study findings and limits: Substantially fewer templates came from a couple of patients' blood samples. Compared with controls, ulcerative colitis showed greater blood-rectum clone sharing. Two rectal CDR3 clonotypes occurred in all ulcerative colitis patients.

The assay was run at survey level. The protocol was immunoSEQ multiplex PCR, while the TCRdb copy is restricted to in-frame clones and leaves out a portion. This table has 16,000 or so clones, roughly 80% appearing once. V usage is TRBV30 and J usage is TRBJ1-5; TRBD1 agrees at 7 bases. This TCR came from a boy under 18 with moderate ulcerative colitis. Material: gut tissue. CDR3 in amino acids: CAWSVGTDQPQHF. The DNA of the CDR3 is TGTGCCTGGAGTGTCGGGACAGATCAGCCCCAGCATTTT.